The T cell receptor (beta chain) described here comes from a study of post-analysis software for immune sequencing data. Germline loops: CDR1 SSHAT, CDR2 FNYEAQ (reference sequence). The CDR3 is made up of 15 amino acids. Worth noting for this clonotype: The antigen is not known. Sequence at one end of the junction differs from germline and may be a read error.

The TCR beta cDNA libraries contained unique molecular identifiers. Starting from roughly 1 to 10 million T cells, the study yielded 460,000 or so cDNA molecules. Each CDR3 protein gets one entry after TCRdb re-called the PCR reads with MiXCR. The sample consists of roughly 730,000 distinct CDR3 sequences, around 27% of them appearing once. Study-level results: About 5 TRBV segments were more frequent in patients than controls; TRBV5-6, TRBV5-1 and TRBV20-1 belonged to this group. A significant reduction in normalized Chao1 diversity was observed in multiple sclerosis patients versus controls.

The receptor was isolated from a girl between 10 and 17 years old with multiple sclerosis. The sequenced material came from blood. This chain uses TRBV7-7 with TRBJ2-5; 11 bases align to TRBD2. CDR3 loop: CASSYGTSGQETQYF. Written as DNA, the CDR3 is TGTGCTAGCAGCTACGGGACTAGCGGCCAAGAGACCCAGTACTTC.